One and the same sample provided the 19 T cell receptor beta chains below, sequenced in a study of Ad26.COV2.S vaccination and SARS-CoV-2 variants. The assay was immunoSEQ multiplex PCR, and TCRdb's table has in-frame clones only and misses some. In the table there are about 680,000 clones, approximately 88% of which are singletons. Treatment noted: around 19 received Ad26.COV2.S at low or high dose, single or two shots; 5 received placebo; per-sample allocation not given. Day 63 after the first vaccine or placebo injection was the time point for sampling. The sequencing used peripheral blood, collected in a trial of Ad26.COV2.S vaccine versus placebo. All receptors come from a person between 18 and 65 years old who received the Ad26.COV2.S COVID-19 vaccine or a placebo.

The chain uses TRBV7-2 and TRBJ2-5; D is ambiguous. V lost 5 bases, J lost 4 bases, and 14 bases lay in between. The CDR3 consists of 14 residues. CDR1 and CDR2 (germline): SGHTA, FQGNSA. Here the CDR3 DNA reads TGTGCCAGCAGCACTTTTGGGTGGGGAGAGACCCAGTACTTC. Its translation: CASSTFGWGETQYF.

V and J are TRBV9 and TRBJ1-3, with 7 bases lining up with TRBD1. CDR1 SGDLS and CDR2 YYNGEE come from the germline V gene. The CDR3 is made up of 16 amino acids. The trim removed 3 bases at V and 2 bases at J, leaving 8 bases unmatched. CDR3 loop: CASSDRGSPTGNTIYF. CDR3 in DNA: TGTGCCAGCAGCGACAGGGGCAGCCCCACTGGAAACACCATATATTTT.

The V gene is TRBV5-6, the J gene TRBJ2-7; D remains ambiguous. V shed 4 bases and J shed 1 base, with 9 bases lying between them. The CDR3 contains 13 residues. The germline CDR1 and CDR2 sequences are SGHDT and YYEEEE. The CDR3 loop reads CASSPGLSYEQYF. CDR3 nucleotide sequence: TGTGCCAGCAGCCCGGGCCTGTCCTACGAGCAGTACTTC.

There are a few counts of this clone. The chain combines TRBV11-3 with TRBJ2-2, with 8 bases that match TRBD1. Looked up from germline, CDR1 is SGHNT and CDR2 is YENEEA. The V gene end was trimmed by 5 bases and the J gene end by 1 base; junction bases not matched to a gene: 3. The CDR3 is 15 amino acids. The CDR3 DNA sequence: TGTGCCAGCAGCGCGGGGACAGGGAACACCGGGGAGCTGTTTTTT. Residues: CASSAGTGNTGELFF.

The V call is TRBV5-1, the J call TRBJ2-7; D is ambiguous. Trimming stripped 2 bases from V and 0 bases from J, with 9 bases between. This CDR3 region has 14 residues. Germline V gene lookup returns CDR1 SGHRS and CDR2 YFSETQ. The CDR3, as DNA: TGCGCCAGCAGCTTTGGCGTTAACTCCTACGAGCAGTACTTC. This gives the protein CASSFGVNSYEQYF.

The V gene is TRBV19, the J gene TRBJ1-1; D unclear. V lost 0 bases, J lost 0 bases, and 8 bases lay in between. This CDR3 spans 15 amino acids. The germline gives CDR1 LNHDA, CDR2 SQIVND (reference sequence). CDR3: CASSIDGQLNTEAFF. Written as DNA, the CDR3 is TGTGCCAGTAGTATAGATGGGCAACTGAACACTGAAGCTTTCTTT.

This chain connects TRBV6-6 to TRBJ1-1, with 7 bases identical to TRBD1. Losses at the gene ends were 3 bases for V and 8 bases for J; bases not matched to a gene: 3. Germline loops: CDR1 MNHNY, CDR2 SVGAGI (reference sequence). CDR3 size: 12 residues. Written as DNA, the CDR3 is TGTGCCAGCAGTTATGGGGACAGCGAAGCTTTCTTT. Translating it yields CASSYGDSEAFF.

This chain links TRBV29-1 with TRBJ2-7; 7 bases match TRBD2. V lost 4 bases to trimming and J lost 3 bases; unmatched junction nucleotides: 3. Germline V gene sequence: CDR1 SQVTM, CDR2 ANQGSEA. The CDR3 has 12 residues. For the CDR3, the DNA is TGCAGCGTTGGGGGCGGGAGCTACGAGCAGTACTTC. Residues: CSVGGGSYEQYF.

This chain links TRBV19 with TRBJ2-7; D is possibly TRBD1 (6 bases). Trimming left V 0 bases short and J 1 base short, with 13 bases between. The V gene's germline CDR1 is LNHDA and CDR2 SQIVND (reference sequence). The CDR3 has 16 amino acids. CDR3 sequence reads: CASSIDLRTASYEQYF. CDR3 bases: TGTGCCAGTAGTATAGATCTCCGGACAGCTTCCTACGAGCAGTACTTC.

This sequence joins TRBV20-1 and TRBJ2-4; D possibly corresponds to TRBD2 (6 bases). This CDR3 region has 13 residues. Germline V gene lookup returns CDR1 DFQATT and CDR2 SNEGSKA (reference sequence). V gave up 6 bases and J gave up 1 base, with 10 bases separating them. Written as DNA, the CDR3 is TGCAGTGCCAGTAGCGGTGCCAAAAACATTCAGTACTTC. It yields the protein CSASSGAKNIQYF.

V usage is TRBV5-6 and J usage is TRBJ1-1, with D perhaps matching TRBD1 (6 bases). The CDR3 is 16 residues long. Germline CDR1 SGHDT, CDR2 YYEEEE. V lost 6 bases, J lost 3 bases, and 21 bases lay in between. The CDR3 DNA follows: TGTGCCAGCAACCCTTACAGGCAGGGGATTTACACTGAAGCTTTCTTT. Residues: CASNPYRQGIYTEAFF.

The V call is TRBV5-1, the J call TRBJ2-2; D unclear. CDR1 and CDR2 from the germline V gene are SGHRS and YFSETQ. The V gene lost 5 bases and the J gene lost 4 bases, with 12 bases spanning the gap. CDR3 length: 14 residues. The CDR3 loop reads CASRATPSTGELFF. The CDR3 coding sequence is TGCGCCAGCAGGGCGACACCCTCCACCGGGGAGCTGTTTTTT.

The chain carries TRBV15 and TRBJ2-1; D is unresolved. The germline V gene has CDR1 LNHNV and CDR2 YYDKDF (reference sequence). The germline V and J ends were trimmed by 2 bases and 5 bases, with 10 bases remaining between them. This CDR3 has 14 amino acids. The CDR3 here is CATSRSDHNNEQFF. In DNA, the CDR3 is TGTGCCACCAGCAGATCCGACCACAACAATGAGCAGTTCTTC.

This clone was observed a single time. This chain connects TRBV7-9 to TRBJ2-3; 9 bases map to TRBD2. Germline CDR1 and CDR2: SEHNR and FQNEAQ (reference sequence). There are 15 residues in the CDR3. V gave up 5 bases and J gave up 2 bases; unmatched junction bases: 5. The CDR3 region has the DNA TGTGCCAGCAGCACGTTAGCGGGAGTCACAGATACGCAGTATTTT. Encoded protein: CASSTLAGVTDTQYF.

The chain uses TRBV18 and TRBJ2-3; 9 bases align to TRBD1. The V gene end was trimmed by 6 bases and the J gene end by 2 bases; junction bases not matched to a gene: 6. Germline assignment: CDR1 KGHSH and CDR2 LQKENI. The CDR3 runs 15 residues. CDR3 residues: CASSGRDRDTDTQYF. CDR3 in DNA: TGTGCCAGCTCGGGCAGGGACAGGGACACAGATACGCAGTATTTT.

The J gene is TRBJ1-1, the V gene TRBV19, with D maybe TRBD1 (6 bases). CDR3 length: 16 residues. V was pared by 3 bases and J by 8 bases, with 22 bases between. Looked up from germline, CDR1 is LNHDA and CDR2 is SQIVND (reference sequence). The chain's CDR3 is CASSILVWTAEREAFF. Here the CDR3 DNA reads TGTGCCAGTAGTATCCTCGTTTGGACAGCGGAAAGGGAAGCTTTCTTT.

This clone was seen once. The J gene is TRBJ1-3, the V gene TRBV6-6; 9 nucleotides agree with TRBD1. Germline V gives CDR1 MNHNY, CDR2 SVGAGI (reference sequence). Trimming removed 2 bases from V and 3 bases from J; junction bases left unmatched: 5. The CDR3 sequence is 16 residues long. The CDR3 DNA is TGTGCCAGCAGTTACGGGGACAGGGTTTTTGGAAACACCATATATTTT. Protein product: CASSYGDRVFGNTIYF.

This clone has a single count. The V and J genes are TRBV5-1 and TRBJ1-2; no clear D. CDR1 and CDR2 from the germline V gene are SGHRS and YFSETQ. This CDR3 region has 14 residues. Deletions cut 0 bases from V and 4 bases from J, with 10 bases between. The CDR3, as DNA: TGCGCCAGCAGCTTGGTTTTGGGTAGCTATGGCTACACCTTC. Its protein product is CASSLVLGSYGYTF.

The rearrangement joins TRBV7-3 to TRBJ2-1; the match to TRBD1 covers 7 bases. Germline trimming cut 5 bases from V and 0 bases from J; bases unmatched to any gene: 4. The CDR3 contains 15 residues. CDR1 SGHTA and CDR2 FQGTGA come from the germline V gene. CDR3 residues: CASSPRDSSYNEQFF. CDR3 bases: TGTGCCAGCAGCCCCCGGGACAGCTCCTACAATGAGCAGTTCTTC.